Below, 21 T cell receptor beta chains from the same sample are listed, as sequenced in a study of vaccination effects on CD4 cells after COVID-19. Their specific antigens are unknown. Upon completion of 10 to 11 days in culture, CD4+ T cells were isolated. Clones were read by immunoSEQ multiplex PCR, and TCRdb kept only the in-frame ones, dropping some. The sample consists of roughly 68,000 clones, 55% to 75% of them appearing once. Specimen: CD4+ T cells from PBMCs cultured without peptide, collected before COVID-19 vaccination. The receptors here all came from a human donor who had a prior SARS-CoV-2 infection.

This rearrangement joins TRBV9 to TRBJ1-5, with 7 positions matching TRBD1. The CDR3 length is 15 residues. V was pared by 4 bases and J by 3 bases, with 7 bases of the junction left unmatched. Germline loops: CDR1 SGDLS, CDR2 YYNGEE. In DNA form, the CDR3 reads TGTGCCAGCAGCCCCAGAGGGACAGACAATCAGCCCCAGCATTTT. Translating gives CASSPRGTDNQPQHF.

This chain connects TRBV10-3 to TRBJ2-7, with D tentatively TRBD1 (5 bases). The CDR3 length is 14 residues. The germline CDR1 and CDR2 sequences are ENHRY and SYGVKD. The V end lost 3 bases, the J end lost 8 bases, and 17 bases lay between the germline ends. CDR3 in amino acids: CAISEKWGGTQQYF. The CDR3, as DNA: TGTGCCATCAGTGAAAAGTGGGGCGGAACTCAGCAGTACTTC.

The CDR3 region is CASRNTKRTEIPSGNTIYF. As DNA, the CDR3 is TGTGCCAGCAGAAACACCAAACGGACAGAAATACCCTCTGGAAACACCATATATTTT. This chain links TRBV6-4 with TRBJ1-3, with a tentative D call TRBD1 (6 bases). Per germline, CDR1 MRHNA and CDR2 SNTAGT. V lost 6 bases to trimming and J lost 0 bases, with 24 bases between them. This CDR3 comprises 19 residues.

The V gene is TRBV12-3 or TRBV12-4, the J gene TRBJ2-3, with D uncertain. This CDR3 spans 11 amino acids. V lost 10 bases and J 2 bases, leaving 7 bases between the germline ends. This CDR3 is CATTSTDTQYF. The DNA for the CDR3 is TGTGCCACGACCTCCACAGATACGCAGTATTTT.

The rearrangement links TRBV9 to TRBJ1-1; tentatively, D is TRBD1 (5 bases). With 0 bases removed from V and 3 bases from J, the gap between germline ends came to 9 bases. In germline, CDR1 is SGDLS, CDR2 YYNGEE. The CDR3 loop spans 14 amino acids. CDR3 sequence reads: CASSVDGGDTEAFF. The DNA of the CDR3 is TGTGCCAGCAGCGTAGATGGGGGGGACACTGAAGCTTTCTTT.

V is TRBV11-3 and J is TRBJ2-1, with D maybe TRBD2 (5 bases). The germline gives CDR1 SGHNT, CDR2 YENEEA. The CDR3 contains 15 residues. Trimming cost V 5 bases and J 4 bases, with 15 bases left between them. The CDR3 loop reads CASSPGIALYNEQFF. The CDR3 region has the DNA TGTGCCAGCAGCCCGGGAATTGCTCTTTACAATGAGCAGTTCTTC.

The chain has TRBV24-1 and TRBJ2-1; the match to TRBD2 covers 8 bases. The CDR3 length is 17 residues. With 4 bases clipped from V and 4 bases from J, the junction kept 11 bases outside the gene matches. Germline CDR1 and CDR2: KGHDR and SFDVKD. The CDR3 bases are TGTGCCACCAGTGACTCCTCGGGACTAGGGCGTTACAATGAGCAGTTCTTC. Amino acids: CATSDSSGLGRYNEQFF.

This chain connects TRBV7-9 to TRBJ2-7; 10 bases are shared with TRBD2. In germline, CDR1 is SEHNR, CDR2 FQNEAQ (reference sequence). This CDR3 contains 14 residues. With 5 bases clipped from V and 0 bases from J, the junction kept 1 base outside the gene matches. DNA of the CDR3: TGTGCCAGCAGCCCTAGCGGGAGCTCCTACGAGCAGTACTTC. This sequence encodes CASSPSGSSYEQYF.

The CDR3 DNA reads TGTGCCAGTAGGGACACAAATTACAATGAGCAGTTCTTC. As protein: CASRDTNYNEQFF. The chain joins TRBV19 to TRBJ2-1, with TRBD1 as a possible D gene (5 bases). The germline V gene encodes CDR1 LNHDA and CDR2 SQIVND (reference sequence). This CDR3 comprises 13 residues. Between the trimmed V and J ends, which lost 6 bases and 4 bases, there was a span of 10 bases. The whole variable domain, filled in from reference TRBV19 and TRBJ2-1, reads DGGITQSPKYLFRKEGQNVTLSCEQNLNHDAMYWYRQDPGQGLRLIYYSQIVNDFQKGDIAEGYSVSREKKESFPLTVTSAQKNPTAFYLCASRDTNYNEQFFGPGTRLTVL.

In its sample, this clone was seen once. The V call is TRBV2, the J call TRBJ2-7; 9 bases line up with TRBD1. Trimming took 6 bases from V and 2 from J; bases not matched to a gene: 5. There are 14 residues in the CDR3. Germline assignment: CDR1 SNHLY and CDR2 FYNNEI. The CDR3 region is CASREDRGPYEQYF. The CDR3 coding sequence is TGTGCCAGCAGAGAGGACAGGGGACCCTACGAGCAGTACTTC.

This clone showed up just a few times. DNA of the CDR3: TGTGCCAGCAGTCTAGAACAGGGTAGGGTAGCTTTCTTT. It specifies CASSLEQGRVAFF. The chain couples TRBV2 to TRBJ1-1, with D perhaps matching TRBD1 (6 bases). V dropped 5 bases and J dropped 10 bases, with 17 bases sitting between them. Per the germline V gene, CDR1 is SNHLY and CDR2 is FYNNEI. This CDR3 is 13 amino acids long.

The chain employs TRBV4-1 and TRBJ1-2, with 10 bases that match TRBD1. The ends lost 4 bases at V and 0 bases at J; junction bases unmatched: 11. The CDR3 totals 18 residues. Germline V CDR1 and CDR2: MGHRA, YSYEKL. The CDR3 nucleotides read TGCGCCAGCAGCCTACGGGACAGGGGATTGGCCTCTAACTATGGCTACACCTTC. Its translation: CASSLRDRGLASNYGYTF.

The table lists this clone with a few counts. V is TRBV5-1 and J is TRBJ1-1; D gene ambiguous. V was shortened by 3 bases and J by 5 bases, with 14 bases between the two germline ends. Germline V CDR1 and CDR2: SGHRS, YFSETQ. CDR3 length: 14 amino acids. The CDR3 region has the DNA TGCGCCAGCAGCTGGCTTGGGGTGGGGACTGAAGCTTTCTTT. This translates into CASSWLGVGTEAFF. Drawing the rest from reference TRBV5-1 and TRBJ1-1, the complete variable domain is KAGVTQTPRYLIKTRGQQVTLSCSPISGHRSVSWYQQTPGQGLQFLFEYFSETQRNKGNFPGRFSGRQFSNSRSEMNVSTLELGDSALYLCASSWLGVGTEAFFGQGTRLTVV.

The chain is built from TRBV11-1 and TRBJ2-1; weak D call: TRBD2 (6 bases). V gave up 6 bases and J gave up 7 bases, with 19 bases separating them. The CDR3 spans 15 residues. The germline CDR1 and CDR2 sequences are SGHAT and FQDESV (reference sequence). CDR3 amino acids: CASREGRGRENEQFF. CDR3 sequence (DNA): TGTGCCAGCAGGGAGGGTCGGGGTAGGGAGAATGAGCAGTTCTTC.

The chain couples TRBV11-3 to TRBJ1-3; D is ambiguous. The ends were cut back, 0 bases at V and 4 bases at J, with 4 bases in the middle. The germline gives CDR1 SGHNT, CDR2 YENEEA. The CDR3 consists of 13 residues. CDR3 residues: CASSLEAGNTIYF. In nucleotides, the CDR3 is TGTGCCAGCAGCTTAGAGGCCGGAAACACCATATATTTT.

The chain combines TRBV7-2 with TRBJ2-2, with unresolved D. V was trimmed by 0 bases and J by 5 bases, leaving 7 bases between them. Germline CDR1 reads SGHTA; CDR2 reads FQGNSA. This CDR3 spans 14 amino acids. The DNA for the CDR3 is TGTGCCAGCAGCTTAGCTACCCGAACCGGGGAGCTGTTTTTT. Amino acids: CASSLATRTGELFF. Using reference TRBV7-2 and TRBJ2-2 for the parts outside the CDR3, the full variable domain is GAGVSQSPSNKVTEKGKDVELRCDPISGHTALYWYRQSLGQGLEFLIYFQGNSAPDKSGLPSDRFSAERTGGSVSTLTIQRTQQEDSAVYLCASSLATRTGELFFGEGSRLTVL.

This rearrangement joins TRBV3-1 (or the pseudogene TRBV3-2) to TRBJ1-4, with D hard to call. The CDR3 has 15 residues. V was shortened by 0 bases and J by 12 bases, with 17 bases between the two germline ends. Germline CDR1 LGHDT, CDR2 YNNKEL (reference sequence). CDR3 loop: CASSQEFGEPMELFF. CDR3 DNA: TGTGCCAGCAGCCAAGAGTTCGGTGAACCGATGGAACTGTTTTTT.

V is TRBV24-1 and J is TRBJ1-1, with D unclear. The CDR3 totals 13 residues. Trimming pared 4 bases from V and 8 bases from J, leaving 13 bases between. Germline V lookup: CDR1 KGHDR, CDR2 SFDVKD. CDR3 sequence reads: CATSDRSRGEAFF. In DNA form, the CDR3 reads TGTGCCACCAGTGACCGGAGCCGAGGCGAAGCTTTCTTT.

This rearrangement joins TRBV7-2 to TRBJ1-1; D not resolved. The V gene lost 1 base and the J gene lost 5 bases, with 8 bases spanning the gap. Germline V gene lookup returns CDR1 SGHTA and CDR2 FQGNSA. CDR3 size: 13 residues. CDR3 residues: CASSLEVRTEAFF. The CDR3 nucleotides are TGTGCCAGCAGCTTAGAGGTGAGGACTGAAGCTTTCTTT.

The V gene is TRBV6-5, the J gene TRBJ1-5; TRBD1 agrees at 9 bases. V was clipped by 6 bases and J by 4 bases; unmatched bases: 7. The CDR3 totals 15 residues. CDR1 MNHEY and CDR2 SVGAGI come from the germline V gene. The CDR3 nucleotides are TGTGCCAGCAGACGTACAGGGGGCAGGAATCAGCCCCAGCATTTT. This translates into CASRRTGGRNQPQHF.

This chain joins TRBV2 and TRBJ2-7; 7 nucleotides match TRBD1. The trim removed 3 bases at V and 0 bases at J, leaving 2 bases unmatched. This CDR3 is built from 14 residues. Per germline, CDR1 SNHLY and CDR2 FYNNEI. Here the CDR3 DNA reads TGTGCCAGCAGTGACCAGGGGGACTCCTACGAGCAGTACTTC. Protein: CASSDQGDSYEQYF.